A single sample gave rise to the 15 T cell receptor beta chains below, sequenced in a study of blood T cell repertoires in COVID-19 (dated by TCRdb to about 2020). Library creation used the immunoSEQ multiplex PCR assay. The table was pulled from immuneACCESS by TCRdb, which kept in-frame rearrangements only. Such tables lose some clones; where checked, under half of the loss comes from unresolved V genes, and the rest has no known cause. For this sample there are 200,000 to 300,000 clones; 86% appear just once. Over 3% of the sample rests with the top ten. Sequenced input: peripheral blood. These receptors were taken from a woman aged 25 to 39 who had recovered from COVID-19.

This clone appeared a single time. The V gene is TRBV30, the J gene TRBJ2-1, with TRBD1 matching over 8 bases. This CDR3 is built from 16 residues. The germline V gene has CDR1 GTSNPN and CDR2 SVGIG (reference sequence). The junction had 15 bases not matched to a gene; V was cut back by 2 bases and J by 9 bases. In DNA, the CDR3 is TGTGCCTGGAGTCTAATACGGACAGGGATATTTGGTGAGCAGTTCTTC. Translated, it gives CAWSLIRTGIFGEQFF.

The V call is TRBV3-1 (or the pseudogene TRBV3-2), the J call TRBJ2-6; TRBD1 might be the D (6 bases). This CDR3 contains 18 residues. Germline V gene sequence: CDR1 LGHDT, CDR2 YNNKEL (reference sequence). V was clipped by 4 bases and J by 0 bases, with 16 bases between them. The CDR3 loop reads CASSLRDTLLSGANVLTF. CDR3 DNA sequence: TGTGCCAGCAGCCTTCGGGACACTCTACTCTCTGGGGCCAACGTCCTGACTTTC.

The V call is TRBV9, the J call TRBJ1-1, with TRBD1 matching over 8 bases. The J segment lost 2 bases and the V segment lost 0 bases, leaving 0 bases of the junction unmatched. Germline CDR1 is SGDLS and CDR2 is YYNGEE. The CDR3 runs to 14 residues. The CDR3 DNA reads as TGTGCCAGCAGCGTAGCAGGGGGCAACACTGAAGCTTTCTTT. Translation: CASSVAGGNTEAFF.

The chain has TRBV5-6 and TRBJ2-7; D is possibly TRBD1 (6 bases). CDR1 and CDR2 (germline): SGHDT, YYEEEE. Trimming took off 5 bases at V and 1 base at J, with 13 bases between the two ends. CDR3 length: 14 residues. The CDR3 nucleotides read TGTGCCAGCAGTTCACAGGGAATATCCTACGAGCAGTACTTC. The encoded protein is CASSSQGISYEQYF.

This chain joins TRBV7-6 and TRBJ1-6; D is possibly TRBD1 (5 bases). The CDR3 extends over 14 amino acids. CDR1 is SGHVS, CDR2 FNYEAQ, per germline. Trimming took 7 bases from V and 7 from J, leaving 14 bases between them. DNA for the CDR3: TGTGCCAGCACCACCGGGACTCAAAATTCACCCCTCCACTTT. Translating it yields CASTTGTQNSPLHF. Variable domain in full (rest from reference TRBV7-6 and TRBJ1-6): GAGVSQSPRYKVTKRGQDVALRCDPISGHVSLYWYRQALGQGPEFLTYFNYEAQQDKSGLPNDRFSAERPEGSISTLTIQRTEQRDSAMYRCASTTGTQNSPLHFGNGTRLTVT.

The chain joins TRBV5-1 to TRBJ1-2; 11 nucleotides align to TRBD1. The CDR3 is 13 amino acids. In germline, CDR1 is SGHRS, CDR2 YFSETQ. V dropped 2 bases and J dropped 10; count of bases not matched to a gene: 4. CDR3: CASSFRDRGDYTF. The DNA of the CDR3 is TGCGCCAGCAGCTTCCGGGACAGGGGGGACTACACCTTC.

This chain uses TRBV10-1 with TRBJ2-1; TRBD2 agrees at 9 bases. The V segment lost 2 bases and the J segment 5 bases; nucleotides outside the gene matches: 4. Per the germline V gene, CDR1 is WNHNN and CDR2 is SYGVQD (reference sequence). The CDR3 length is 15 residues. The CDR3 is CASSESGGFDNEQFF. CDR3 DNA: TGCGCCAGCAGTGAGAGCGGGGGGTTTGACAATGAGCAGTTCTTC.

This rearrangement joins TRBV19 to TRBJ2-6, with D perhaps TRBD1 (6 bases). The CDR3 consists of 18 residues. CDR1 and CDR2 (germline): LNHDA, SQIVND (reference sequence). V lost 3 bases, J lost 1 base, and 16 bases lay in between. The CDR3 here is CASSIIQGIGSGANVLTF. In DNA form, the CDR3 reads TGTGCCAGTAGTATTATACAGGGAATAGGGTCTGGGGCCAACGTCCTGACTTTC.

This clone was counted a single time. The rearrangement links TRBV3-1 (or the pseudogene TRBV3-2) to TRBJ1-2, with 10 bases matching TRBD1. Looked up from germline, CDR1 is LGHDT and CDR2 is YNNKEL (reference sequence). Unmatched junction bases numbered 2, after V lost 2 bases and J lost 5 bases. The CDR3 covers 14 residues. This chain's CDR3 is CASSQKGQGYGYTF. The CDR3 bases are TGTGCCAGCAGCCAAAAGGGACAGGGGTATGGCTACACCTTC.

This clone was found once. The CDR3 sequence: CASRRGLADTQYF. CDR3 in DNA: TGTGCCAGCAGGCGGGGCCTCGCAGATACGCAGTATTTT. The chain recombines TRBV7-2 with TRBJ2-3, with D possibly matching TRBD2 (6 bases). Per the germline V gene, CDR1 is SGHTA and CDR2 is FQGNSA. The CDR3 runs 13 residues. V was shortened by 6 bases and J by 4 bases, with 11 bases between the two germline ends.

The chain's CDR3 is CASSEVGVLSYGYTF. CDR3 coding DNA: TGTGCCAGCAGTGAGGTCGGGGTTCTTAGCTATGGCTACACCTTC. This rearrangement joins TRBV6-1 to TRBJ1-2; no definite D call. The CDR3 extends over 15 amino acids. In germline, CDR1 is MNHNS, CDR2 SASEGT. V lost 3 bases and J lost 4, with 15 bases in between.

CDR3 coding DNA: TGTGCCAGCAGCCAAGATAAGTGGGGGCCCTCCTACGAGCAGTACTTC. Protein: CASSQDKWGPSYEQYF. The chain has TRBV3-1 (or the pseudogene TRBV3-2) and TRBJ2-7; D is possibly TRBD1 (6 bases). V was shortened by 0 bases and J by 0 bases, with 12 bases between the two germline ends. The germline CDR1 and CDR2 sequences are LGHDT and YNNKEL (reference sequence). The CDR3 totals 16 residues.

This rearrangement joins TRBV5-1 to TRBJ2-6; D uncertain. This CDR3 contains 19 residues. Germline CDR1 and CDR2: SGHRS and YFSETQ. V dropped 0 bases and J dropped 0 bases, with 16 bases sitting between them. CDR3 residues: CASSLGIGGISSGANVLTF. The CDR3 DNA reads TGCGCCAGCAGCTTGGGGATCGGCGGAATCAGCTCTGGGGCCAACGTCCTGACTTTC.

This chain connects TRBV6-1 to TRBJ1-2; the D gene is possibly TRBD1 (5 bases). V was cut by 3 bases and J by 1 base, with 6 bases left in between. Germline V gene lookup returns CDR1 MNHNS and CDR2 SASEGT. The CDR3 totals 13 residues. CDR3 amino acids: CASSDRDNYGYTF. The CDR3, as DNA: TGTGCCAGCAGTGACAGGGATAACTATGGCTACACCTTC.

The V call is TRBV5-1, the J call TRBJ2-7, with 12 bases matching TRBD2. Looked up from germline, CDR1 is SGHRS and CDR2 is YFSETQ. This CDR3 region has 14 residues. Trimming took 3 bases from V and 12 from J; bases not matched to a gene: 10. The CDR3 nucleotides read TGCGCCAGCAGCTCCTCAGGACTAGCGGGGTCGCGGTACTTC. Translation: CASSSSGLAGSRYF.